The next 27 T cell receptor beta chains were all read from a single sample in a study of cytomegalovirus exposure and HLA in healthy donors. Researchers ran the PCR with 60 Vbeta and 13 Jbeta primers. Repertoires were generated with immunoSEQ multiplex PCR, while TCRdb's copy carries only in-frame clones and drops some. Of around 190,000 clones in the sample, 84% were seen once. The material sequenced was PBMCs. The receptors stem from a girl aged 2 to 10 in good health and CMV-seropositive.

V and J are TRBV18 and TRBJ1-2, with D perhaps TRBD1 (6 bases). The CDR3 contains 14 residues. V lost 2 bases to trimming and J lost 7 bases, with 14 bases between them. Germline loops: CDR1 KGHSH, CDR2 LQKENI. CDR3 sequence reads: CASSPDSGESGYTF. The CDR3, as DNA: TGTGCCAGCTCACCAGACTCAGGGGAAAGTGGCTACACCTTC.

This chain uses TRBV9 with TRBJ2-1; D gene ambiguous. The ends were cut back, 3 bases at V and 2 bases at J, with 15 bases in the middle. This CDR3 region has 16 residues. Germline-derived CDR1 and CDR2 are SGDLS and YYNGEE. This CDR3 is CASSAIVSPPYNEQFF. Here the CDR3 DNA reads TGTGCCAGCAGCGCGATAGTCTCCCCTCCCTACAATGAGCAGTTCTTC.

The chain is built from TRBV19 and TRBJ1-1, with 7 bases fitting TRBD1. Germline V gene data show CDR1 as LNHDA and CDR2 as SQIVND (reference sequence). V gave up 9 bases and J gave up 1 base; unmatched junction bases: 5. The CDR3 is 13 residues long. In DNA, the CDR3 is TGTGCCAGCAGGGGACAGCCGAACACTGAAGCTTTCTTT. It yields the protein CASRGQPNTEAFF.

The chain uses TRBV28 and TRBJ2-7; a weak D match, TRBD2 (6 bases). The V end was cut by 7 bases, the J end by 5 bases, with 18 bases between. The CDR3 extends over 14 amino acids. Looked up from germline, CDR1 is MDHEN and CDR2 is SYDVKM. CDR3 nucleotide sequence: TGTGCCAGCAATATCGCAGGGAGGTTACACGAGCAGTACTTC. Translation: CASNIAGRLHEQYF. Together with reference TRBV28 and TRBJ2-7, the CDR3 gives the full variable domain: DVKVTQSSRYLVKRTGEKVFLECVQDMDHENMFWYRQDPGLGLRLIYFSYDVKMKEKGDIPEGYSVSREKKERFSLILESASTNQTSMYLCASNIAGRLHEQYFGPGTRLTVT.

J is TRBJ1-2 and V is TRBV5-1, with unresolved D. The CDR3 runs 13 residues. V gave up 4 bases and J gave up 8 bases, with 15 bases separating them. Germline V gives CDR1 SGHRS, CDR2 YFSETQ. CDR3 protein: CASSPESSYGYTF. CDR3 DNA sequence: TGCGCCAGCAGCCCCGAGAGCTCATACGGCTACACCTTC.

The rearrangement uses TRBV5-5 and TRBJ2-3; D uncertain. Trimming removed 4 bases from V and 2 bases from J, with 5 bases in between. The CDR3 runs 12 residues. Looked up from germline, CDR1 is SGHKS and CDR2 is YYEKEE (reference sequence). The DNA of the CDR3 is TGTGCCAGCAGCCCCTCCACAGATACGCAGTATTTT. Translation gives CASSPSTDTQYF.

The chain is built from TRBV25-1 and TRBJ1-4; D unclear. CDR1 and CDR2 from the germline V gene are MGHDK and SYGVNS. Trimming left V 5 bases short and J 3 bases short, with 10 bases between. The CDR3 contains 14 residues. The CDR3 sequence: CASSSGHSNEKLFF. The CDR3 DNA is TGTGCCAGCAGTTCAGGTCACTCTAATGAAAAACTGTTTTTT.

The chain recombines TRBV4-1 with TRBJ1-1; 7 positions match TRBD1. V trimming: 1 base; J trimming: 1 base; junction bases outside the gene matches: 18. This CDR3 contains 20 residues. Per the germline V gene, CDR1 is MGHRA and CDR2 is YSYEKL. In DNA form, the CDR3 reads TGCGCCAGCAGCCAAGCAGGGTTGAAAATTAGGGGGCAGAGGAACACTGAAGCTTTCTTT. Its translation is CASSQAGLKIRGQRNTEAFF.

The gene calls are TRBV9 and TRBJ1-2; unclear D gene. V was clipped by 0 bases and J by 2 bases, with 17 bases between them. The germline V gene encodes CDR1 SGDLS and CDR2 YYNGEE. This CDR3 has 17 residues. CDR3 nucleotide sequence: TGTGCCAGCAGCGTAGATGCTAGCGACTGGCAAAACTATGGCTACACCTTC. Its translation: CASSVDASDWQNYGYTF.

The V call is TRBV18, the J call TRBJ1-4, with D hard to call. The CDR3 has 13 amino acids. Germline V gene sequence: CDR1 KGHSH, CDR2 LQKENI. The germline V and J ends were trimmed by 4 bases and 1 base, with 4 bases remaining between them. CDR3 loop: CASSRVTNEKLFF. CDR3 nucleotide sequence: TGTGCCAGCTCACGAGTAACTAATGAAAAACTGTTTTTT.

J is TRBJ1-1 and V is TRBV4-1; TRBD1 matches 9 bases. This CDR3 has 15 amino acids. Germline lookup yields CDR1 MGHRA and CDR2 YSYEKL. V lost 0 bases and J lost 7; bases outside the gene matches: 6. CDR3 nucleotides: TGCGCCAGCAGCCAAGAACCGGGACAGGGAATTGAAGCTTTCTTT. Residues: CASSQEPGQGIEAFF.

This CDR3 reads CASSLLYQPQHF. CDR3 bases: TGTGCCAGCAGCCTCCTTTATCAGCCCCAGCATTTT. This sequence joins TRBV6-6 and TRBJ1-5; D is unclear. Germline values: CDR1 MNHNY, CDR2 SVGAGI (reference sequence). V gave up 6 bases and J gave up 5 bases, with 8 bases separating them. The CDR3 length is 12 residues.

This chain connects TRBV2 to TRBJ1-1; no firm D call. Between the trimmed V and J ends, which lost 3 bases and 4 bases, there was a span of 9 bases. Germline V gene sequence: CDR1 SNHLY, CDR2 FYNNEI. CDR3 length equals 13 residues. CDR3 nucleotide sequence: TGTGCCAGCAGTGATAGAGGGTTCACTGAAGCTTTCTTT. Protein: CASSDRGFTEAFF.

This chain connects TRBV30 to TRBJ2-2; D might be TRBD2 (6 bases). V lost 0 bases and J lost 3, with 23 bases in between. CDR3 length: 19 residues. Germline V gives CDR1 GTSNPN, CDR2 SVGIG (reference sequence). CDR3 loop: CAWSVFGTGPRAHTGELFF. In nucleotides, the CDR3 is TGTGCCTGGAGTGTTTTCGGGACTGGCCCCCGCGCACACACCGGGGAGCTGTTTTTT.

The chain recombines TRBV25-1 with TRBJ2-1; 8 bases match TRBD2. Germline V CDR1 and CDR2: MGHDK, SYGVNS. The trim removed 5 bases at V and 8 bases at J, leaving 2 bases unmatched. The CDR3 is 12 amino acids. For the CDR3, the DNA is TGTGCCAGCAGTCAGCGGGGGTATGAGCAGTTCTTC. Its protein is CASSQRGYEQFF.

Only a few counts were recorded for this clone. This chain links TRBV19 with TRBJ1-1, with D possibly matching TRBD1 (6 bases). The CDR3 contains 14 residues. In germline, CDR1 is LNHDA, CDR2 SQIVND (reference sequence). V dropped 11 bases and J dropped 2 bases, with 18 bases sitting between them. The CDR3 sequence: CASNREGGNTEAFF. The CDR3 bases are TGTGCCTCCAATCGGGAGGGGGGCAACACTGAAGCTTTCTTT. Variable domain in full (rest from reference TRBV19 and TRBJ1-1): DGGITQSPKYLFRKEGQNVTLSCEQNLNHDAMYWYRQDPGQGLRLIYYSQIVNDFQKGDIAEGYSVSREKKESFPLTVTSAQKNPTAFYLCASNREGGNTEAFFGQGTRLTVV.

This chain joins TRBV11-3 and TRBJ2-2; 8 bases are a match to TRBD1. Trimming cost V 7 bases and J 5 bases; bases outside gene matches: 15. CDR1 is SGHNT, CDR2 YENEEA, per germline. The CDR3 totals 17 residues. The CDR3 loop reads CASTHRPGTGLTGELFF. The DNA of the CDR3 is TGTGCCAGCACCCATCGCCCTGGGACAGGTCTTACCGGGGAGCTGTTTTTT. Variable domain in full (rest from reference TRBV11-3 and TRBJ2-2): EAGVVQSPRYKIIEKKQPVAFWCNPISGHNTLYWYLQNLGQGPELLIRYENEEAVDDSQLPKDRFSAERLKGVDSTLKIQPAELGDSAVYLCASTHRPGTGLTGELFFGEGSRLTVL.

This clone was seen a handful of times. The chain uses TRBV5-1 and TRBJ1-5; tentative D call: TRBD1 (5 bases). This CDR3 has 18 amino acids. V was shortened by 3 bases and J by 2 bases, with 21 bases between the two germline ends. Germline lookup yields CDR1 SGHRS and CDR2 YFSETQ. In DNA form, the CDR3 reads TGCGCCAGCAGCTCAGACCCTATTGGAACAGGTCGCAATCAGCCCCAGCATTTT. Protein sequence: CASSSDPIGTGRNQPQHF. The entire variable domain, with the rest obtained from reference TRBV5-1 and TRBJ1-5, is as follows: KAGVTQTPRYLIKTRGQQVTLSCSPISGHRSVSWYQQTPGQGLQFLFEYFSETQRNKGNFPGRFSGRQFSNSRSEMNVSTLELGDSALYLCASSSDPIGTGRNQPQHFGDGTRLSIL.

This chain uses TRBV19 with TRBJ2-7, with 7 bases fitting TRBD2. The CDR3 contains 14 residues. V was pared by 5 bases and J by 2 bases, with 6 bases of the junction left unmatched. Looked up from germline, CDR1 is LNHDA and CDR2 is SQIVND (reference sequence). DNA for the CDR3: TGTGCCAGTAGTCCCGGACTAGTTACCTACGAGCAGTACTTC. It specifies CASSPGLVTYEQYF.

The chain has TRBV5-1 and TRBJ2-3, with 9 bases that match TRBD1. The ends lost 5 bases at V and 6 bases at J; junction bases unmatched: 13. Germline-derived CDR1 and CDR2 are SGHRS and YFSETQ. The CDR3 sequence is 16 residues long. CDR3 nucleotides: TGCGCCAGCAGTCGGTTGGACAGGGGAGGTGCCGATACGCAGTATTTT. It translates to CASSRLDRGGADTQYF.

In this sample, this clone turned up once. V is TRBV16 and J is TRBJ2-3; 10 nucleotides agree with TRBD2. The V segment lost 2 bases and the J segment 6 bases; nucleotides outside the gene matches: 8. Germline CDR1 KGHSY, CDR2 FQNENV. The CDR3 extends over 16 amino acids. The CDR3: CASSQGTSDVLDTQYF. CDR3 DNA sequence: TGTGCCAGCAGCCAAGGGACTAGCGATGTATTGGATACGCAGTATTTT.

The chain employs TRBV15 and TRBJ2-7; 7 bases are a match to TRBD1. The J segment lost 0 bases and the V segment lost 8 bases, leaving 7 bases of the junction unmatched. The CDR3 contains 14 residues. Germline V gives CDR1 LNHNV, CDR2 YYDKDF (reference sequence). The CDR3 sequence is CATASDRDSYEQYF. The CDR3 DNA reads TGTGCCACCGCTTCTGACAGGGACTCCTACGAGCAGTACTTC.

The chain recombines TRBV5-4 with TRBJ1-1; TRBD1 agrees at 7 bases. The CDR3 runs 15 residues. Germline V CDR1 and CDR2: SGHNT, YYREEE (reference sequence). V lost 0 bases to trimming and J lost 3 bases; unmatched junction nucleotides: 5. The CDR3 sequence is CASSLATGEDTEAFF. The CDR3 nucleotides are TGTGCCAGCAGCTTGGCTACAGGGGAGGACACTGAAGCTTTCTTT.

CDR3 in DNA: TGTGCCAGCAGCTTGCGAGAGTATGGCTACACCTTC. Its protein product is CASSLREYGYTF. The genes are TRBV13 and TRBJ1-2; D gene ambiguous. The CDR3 consists of 12 residues. V gave up 3 bases and J gave up 5 bases, with 7 bases separating them. Germline V gene data show CDR1 as PRHDT and CDR2 as FYEKMQ (reference sequence).

This clone was seen only once. This chain connects TRBV7-6 to TRBJ2-3; 7 bases fit TRBD2. Unmatched junction bases numbered 7, after V lost 5 bases and J lost 2 bases. This CDR3 has 15 amino acids. Germline values: CDR1 SGHVS, CDR2 FNYEAQ. Written as DNA, the CDR3 is TGTGCCAGCAGCCAAATGGGGGGGGTCACAGATACGCAGTATTTT. Amino acid sequence: CASSQMGGVTDTQYF.

The chain joins TRBV19 to TRBJ1-3; no firm D call. This CDR3 region has 14 residues. Trimming removed 6 bases from V and 0 bases from J, with 9 bases in between. Germline lookup yields CDR1 LNHDA and CDR2 SQIVND (reference sequence). DNA for the CDR3: TGTGCCAGTAGCCTCCTAAGCTCTGGAAACACCATATATTTT. Protein: CASSLLSSGNTIYF.

V usage is TRBV2 and J usage is TRBJ2-5; tentative D call: TRBD2 (6 bases). V lost 4 bases and J 5 bases, leaving 11 bases between the germline ends. Germline V gene data show CDR1 as SNHLY and CDR2 as FYNNEI. This CDR3 has 13 amino acids. CDR3 bases: TGTGCCAGCAGTGCCGCGGGGAGCGAGACCCAGTACTTC. It encodes CASSAAGSETQYF. The whole variable domain, remainder taken from reference TRBV2 and TRBJ2-5, is EPEVTQTPSHQVTQMGQEVILRCVPISNHLYFYWYRQILGQKVEFLVSFYNNEISEKSEIFDDQFSVERPDGSNFTLKIRSTKLEDSAMYFCASSAAGSETQYFGPGTRLLVL.